The 7 T cell receptor beta chains listed next were all sequenced from one sample in a study of CD8+ T cells in alopecia areata. Sorting of pooled cutaneous lymph node cells used CD4, CD8alpha, NKG2D, NKG2ACE and other markers. Following RNA extraction, reverse transcription yielded cDNA that acted as the sequencing template. Assay: immunoSEQ multiplex PCR; the TCRdb copy retains only in-frame clones and omits some. The counts give 270,000 or so clones, none of them seen only once; roughly 1.2% is held by the top ten. What was sequenced was CD4+ T cells sorted from a lymph node. The receptors stem from a C3H/HeJ mouse with alopecia areata. For the strain, the MHC haplotype given is H2-k.

About this clone: The genes and germline here are from mouse. Read sequence stops 4 residues before the CDR3 end, and the germline J gene provides the missing end. This chain joins TRBV17 and TRBJ2-5; D gene unclear. Per the germline V gene, CDR1 is MNHDT and CDR2 is YYDKIL. The CDR3 totals 12 residues. The part of the CDR3 DNA that was read is TGTGCTAGCAGTAGAGTAGAAGAC. Its translation is CASSRVED. Given in full, the CDR3 is CASSRVEDTQYF. The variable domain in full, with the rest retrieved from reference TRBV17 and TRBJ2-5, is DTTVKQNPRYKLARVGKPVNLICSQTMNHDTMYWYQKKPNQAPKLLLFYYDKILNREADTFEKFQSSRPNNSFCSLYIGSAGLEYSAMYLCASSRVEDTQYFGPGTRLLVL.

This clone was picked up a small number of times. Mouse gene names and germline throughout. Sequencing ends 4 residues short of the CDR3 end; the germline J gene provides the rest. This chain links TRBV13-2 with TRBJ2-4; 8 bases are a match to TRBD2. This CDR3 is 14 amino acids long. The germline V gene has CDR1 NNHNN and CDR2 SYGAGS (reference sequence). The CDR3 DNA, read in part, is TGTGCCAGCGGGGGACGGGGGGGGCGGAAC. This codes for CASGGRGGRN. The full-length CDR3 reads as CASGGRGGRNTLYF.

A word on this clone: Mouse names are used for the genes. Sequencing ends 4 residues short of the CDR3 end; the germline J gene provides the rest. The sample holds other DNA sequences that translate to the same CDR3. The chain links TRBV5 to TRBJ2-3; no clear D gene. CDR1 and CDR2 (germline): LGHNA, YNLKQL (reference sequence). Trimming took off 0 bases at V and 0 bases at J, with 4 bases between the two ends. The CDR3 loop spans 14 amino acids. CDR3 DNA (partial): TGTGCCAGCAGCCAAGATTGGAGTGCAGAA. Encoded protein: CASSQDWSAE. The whole CDR3 is CASSQDWSAETLYF.

Worth noting for this clone: Genes and germline come from the mouse. The observed sequence ends 4 residues before the CDR3 terminus, with the missing tail filled in from the germline J gene. This chain uses TRBV13-2 with TRBJ1-1; 7 bases line up with TRBD1. The CDR3 spans 13 residues. In germline, CDR1 is NNHNN, CDR2 SYGAGS (reference sequence). CDR3: CASGKDREGEVFF. CDR3 DNA (partial): TGTGCCAGCGGCAAAGACAGGGAGGGA.

The table lists this clone with a few counts. Genes and germline come from the mouse. The CDR3 end falls 4 residues outside the read, so it is completed with the germline J gene. In the same sample, other DNA sequences code for this CDR3. This rearrangement joins TRBV19 to TRBJ2-2; maybe TRBD1 (7 bases). V gave up 3 bases and J gave up 4 bases, with 7 bases separating them. The CDR3 is 13 amino acids. Germline V gene sequence: CDR1 FNHDT, CDR2 SITEND (reference sequence). The chain's CDR3 is CASSKGATGQLYF. The covered CDR3 bases are TGTGCCAGCAGTAAGGGGGCCACCGGG.

About this clone: Here the gene names and germline are mouse. The missing CDR3 end, 4 residues past where the read stops, is filled in from the germline J gene. The V and J genes are TRBV29 and TRBJ1-1, with D uncertain. The germline gives CDR1 MSHET, CDR2 SYDVDS. This CDR3 has 10 amino acids. The CDR3 bases that were read are TGTGCTAGCAGTTTAAGA. Amino acids: CASSLR. The full CDR3 reads CASSLREVFF. Drawing the rest from reference TRBV29 and TRBJ1-1, the complete variable domain is DMKVTQMPRYLIKRMGENVLLECGQDMSHETMYWYRQDPGLGLQLIYISYDVDSNSEGDIPKGYRVSRKKREHFSLILDSAKTNQTSVYFCASSLREVFFGKGTRLTVV.

Concerning this clone itself: Germline and genes here are mouse. Incomplete CDR3 DNA: TGTGCCAGCAGTGGGACAGGGACTTCTACAAACTCC. It specifies CASSGTGTSTNS. From start to end, the CDR3 is CASSGTGTSTNSDYTF. The V and J genes are TRBV13-1 and TRBJ1-2, with TRBD1 matching 8 bases. The read is 4 residues too short to cover the CDR3 end, so that end is filled in from the germline J gene. Looked up from germline, CDR1 is NSHNY and CDR2 is SYGAGN. The V gene end was trimmed by 3 bases and the J gene end by 0 bases; junction bases not matched to a gene: 7. CDR3 size: 16 residues.